This TCR beta chain derives from a study of blood T cell repertoires in COVID-19. Study-level information: PBMCs, B-cell-depleted T cells, or T cells provided the cDNA or gDNA that made up the material.

As handled by the study authors: Reference gene primer amplification yielded estimated nucleated cell counts. TCRdb keeps only in-frame clones here, not all; method: immunoSEQ multiplex PCR. V, J and clone size derive from that table, while D and trimming were established from the DNA sequence. In the table there are 100,000 to 150,000 clones, approximately 80% of which are singletons. Per germline, CDR1 SQVTM and CDR2 ANQGSEA. With V trimmed by 7 bases and J by 7 bases, 3 bases remained unmatched. The CDR3 extends over 11 amino acids. Material: peripheral blood. The chain couples TRBV29-1 to TRBJ2-1; TRBD1 matches 8 bases. The source of this sequence is a human donor in a cohort sampled during active COVID-19. The CDR3 here is CSARGRNEQFF. The CDR3 DNA reads TGCAGCGCCAGGGGGCGTAATGAGCAGTTCTTC.